Listed below are T cell receptor beta chains from one sample, sequenced in a study of human T cells and chemical hapten exposure. TCRdb ran MiXCR on the RACE reads and lists one entry per CDR3 protein. The table records some 38,000 distinct CDR3 sequences, just under 6.5% of them present only once. The sequenced sample was whole blood, obtained in connection with sensitization to the hapten diphenylcyclopropenone (DPC). The receptors come from a woman in her 30s with alopecia areata. Some clones in this sample may be carry-over from other donors' samples. Both conserved end residues are part of each CDR3. The order of the fields is V gene, D gene, clone size, J gene, CDR3 DNA, CDR3 protein. D genes are given only for firm matches. Not every row has a clone size; where given, it reads once, few, many or a size class.

TRBV5-1,NA,few,TRBJ1-1,TGCGCCAGCAGCTCGGCCGTCGTGAAGCTGAACACTGAAGCTTTCTTT,CASSSAVVKLNTEAFF
TRBV4-2,NA,NA,TRBJ1-1,TGTGCCAGCAGACCCGCAGGGTTGACTGAAGCTTTCTTT,CASRPAGLTEAFF
TRBV19,NA,few,TRBJ2-1,TGTGCCAGTAGTATAGTAACTGGAAACTCCTACAATGAGCAGTTCTTC,CASSIVTGNSYNEQFF
TRBV23-1,NA,few,TRBJ1-6,TGCGCCAGCAGGGAACATCCGACCAACTCACCCCTCCACTTT,CASREHPTNSPLHF
TRBV6-1,TRBD2,NA,TRBJ2-1,TGTGCCACCGTGCTAGCGGGGGGCGATGAGCAGTTCTTC,CATVLAGGDEQFF
TRBV12-3/TRBV12-4,NA,few,TRBJ1-1,TGTGCCAGCAGTTTGAGGCAGGGCGGTGAAGCTTTCTTT,CASSLRQGGEAFF
TRBV6-2/TRBV6-3,NA,few,TRBJ1-1,TGTGCCAGCAGTTCCAACCGACAGGATGGGGCTGAAGCTTTCTTT,CASSSNRQDGAEAFF
TRBV3-1,NA,few,TRBJ1-3,TGTGCCAGCAGCGCCCAATTAGTCTCTGGAAACACCATATATTTT,CASSAQLVSGNTIYF
TRBV30,NA,many,TRBJ2-3,TGTGCCTGGAAAGTTGGACAGCGCACAGATACGCAGTATTTT,CAWKVGQRTDTQYF
TRBV4-1,TRBD1,few,TRBJ1-3,TGCGCCAGCAGCCAAGGGGACAGCTCTGGAAACACCATATATTTT,CASSQGDSSGNTIYF
TRBV5-1,NA,many,TRBJ1-2,TGCGCCAGCAGCTTGGAAGGGGTAGGCGGCTACACCTTC,CASSLEGVGGYTF
TRBV10-3,TRBD1,many,TRBJ2-7,TGTGCCATCAGTGGATTAGACGGGACAGCTGCCTACGAGCAGTACTTC,CAISGLDGTAAYEQYF
TRBV4-1,TRBD2,NA,TRBJ2-3,TGCGCCAGCAGCCAATCAACGACTAGCCCCCCGGATACGCAGTATTTT,CASSQSTTSPPDTQYF
TRBV12-3/TRBV12-4,NA,NA,TRBJ1-6,TGTGCCAGCAGTCGCCCGGGACCCGGTAATTCACCCCTCCACTTT,CASSRPGPGNSPLHF
TRBV20-1,TRBD2,many,TRBJ2-3,TGCAGTGTTAGCGGGTCGATTACAGATACGCAGTATTTT,CSVSGSITDTQYF
TRBV5-1,NA,few,TRBJ1-4,TGCGCCAGCAGTTGGGCGCCTGGGGAAAAACTGTTTTTT,CASSWAPGEKLFF
TRBV2,NA,NA,TRBJ1-4,TGTGCCAGCAGTGGGTATGAAAAACTGTTTTTT,CASSGYEKLFF
TRBV20-1,TRBD1,NA,TRBJ2-7,TGCAGTGCTAGTCCAGGGGGCAAGGACGAGCAGTACTTC,CSASPGGKDEQYF
TRBV4-2,NA,many,TRBJ2-1,TGTGCCAGCAGCCTTTTACTTGCGAACGACAATGAGCAGTTCTTC,CASSLLLANDNEQFF
TRBV5-1,NA,NA,TRBJ2-3,TGCGCCAGCAGAAAGGGGGTCTCAGGTACGCAGTATTTT,CASRKGVSGTQYF
TRBV28,NA,few,TRBJ1-2,TGTGCCAGCAGTTCACACAGAGGCTACACCTTC,CASSSHRGYTF
TRBV12-5,NA,NA,TRBJ2-1,TGTGCTAGTGGTTTGGTAGGGCGGGATGAGCAGTTCTTC,CASGLVGRDEQFF